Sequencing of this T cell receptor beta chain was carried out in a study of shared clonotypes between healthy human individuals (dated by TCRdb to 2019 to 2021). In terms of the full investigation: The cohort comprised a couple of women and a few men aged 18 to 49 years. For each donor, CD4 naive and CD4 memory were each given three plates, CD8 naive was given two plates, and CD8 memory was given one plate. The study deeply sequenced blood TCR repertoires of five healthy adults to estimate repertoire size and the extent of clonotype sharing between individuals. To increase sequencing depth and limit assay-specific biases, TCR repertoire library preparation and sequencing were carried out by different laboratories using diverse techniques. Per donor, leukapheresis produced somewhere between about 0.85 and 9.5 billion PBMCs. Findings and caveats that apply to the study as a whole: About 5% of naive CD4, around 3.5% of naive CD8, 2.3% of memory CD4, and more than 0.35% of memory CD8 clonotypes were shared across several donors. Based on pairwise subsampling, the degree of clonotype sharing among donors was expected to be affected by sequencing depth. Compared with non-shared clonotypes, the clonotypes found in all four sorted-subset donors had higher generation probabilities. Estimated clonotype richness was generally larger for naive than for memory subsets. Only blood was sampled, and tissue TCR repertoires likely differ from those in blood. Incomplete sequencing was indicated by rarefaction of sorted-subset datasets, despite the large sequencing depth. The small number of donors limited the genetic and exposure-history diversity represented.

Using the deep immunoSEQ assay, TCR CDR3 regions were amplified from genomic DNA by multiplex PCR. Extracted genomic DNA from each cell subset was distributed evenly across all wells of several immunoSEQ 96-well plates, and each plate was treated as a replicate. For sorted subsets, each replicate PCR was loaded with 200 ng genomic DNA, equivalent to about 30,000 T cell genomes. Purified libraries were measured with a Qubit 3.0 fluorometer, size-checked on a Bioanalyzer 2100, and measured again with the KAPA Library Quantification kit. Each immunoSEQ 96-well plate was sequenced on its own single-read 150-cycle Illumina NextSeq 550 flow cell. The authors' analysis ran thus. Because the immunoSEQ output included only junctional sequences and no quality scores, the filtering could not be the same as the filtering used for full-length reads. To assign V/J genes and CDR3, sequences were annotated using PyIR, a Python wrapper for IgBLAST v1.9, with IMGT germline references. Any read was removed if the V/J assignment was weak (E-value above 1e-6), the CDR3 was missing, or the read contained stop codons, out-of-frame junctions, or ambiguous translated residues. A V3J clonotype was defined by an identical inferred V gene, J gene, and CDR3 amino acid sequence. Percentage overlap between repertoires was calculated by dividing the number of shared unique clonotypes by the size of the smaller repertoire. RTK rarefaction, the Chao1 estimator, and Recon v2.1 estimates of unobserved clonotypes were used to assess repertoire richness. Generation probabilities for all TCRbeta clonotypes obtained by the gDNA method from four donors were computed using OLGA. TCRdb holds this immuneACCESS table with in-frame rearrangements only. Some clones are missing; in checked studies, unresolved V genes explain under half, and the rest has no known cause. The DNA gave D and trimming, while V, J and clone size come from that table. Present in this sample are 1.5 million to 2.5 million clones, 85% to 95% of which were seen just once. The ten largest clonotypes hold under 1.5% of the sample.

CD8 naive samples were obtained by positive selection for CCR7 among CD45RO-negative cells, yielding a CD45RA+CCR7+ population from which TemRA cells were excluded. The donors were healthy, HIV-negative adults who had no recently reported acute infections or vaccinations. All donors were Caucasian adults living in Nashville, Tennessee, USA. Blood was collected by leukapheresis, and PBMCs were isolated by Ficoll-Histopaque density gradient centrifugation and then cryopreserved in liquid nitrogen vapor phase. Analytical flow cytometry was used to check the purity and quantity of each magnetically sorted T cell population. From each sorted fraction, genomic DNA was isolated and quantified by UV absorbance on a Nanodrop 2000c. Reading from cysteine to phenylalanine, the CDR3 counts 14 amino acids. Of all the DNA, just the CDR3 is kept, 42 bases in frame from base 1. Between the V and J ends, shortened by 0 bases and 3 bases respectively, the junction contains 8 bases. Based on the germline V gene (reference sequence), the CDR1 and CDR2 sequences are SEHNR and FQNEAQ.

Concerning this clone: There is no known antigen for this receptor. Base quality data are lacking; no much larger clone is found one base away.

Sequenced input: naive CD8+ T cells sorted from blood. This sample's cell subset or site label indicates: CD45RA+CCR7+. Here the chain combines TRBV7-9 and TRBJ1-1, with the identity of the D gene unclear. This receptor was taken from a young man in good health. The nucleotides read TGTGCCAGCAGCTTAGCACCCGGGTACACTGAAGCTTTCTTT. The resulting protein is CASSLAPGYTEAFF. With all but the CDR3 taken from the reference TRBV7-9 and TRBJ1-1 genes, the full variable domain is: DTGVSQNPRHKITKRGQNVTFRCDPISEHNRLYWYRQTLGQGPEFLTYFQNEAQLEKSRLLSDRFSAERPKGSFSTLEIQRTEQGDSAMYLCASSLAPGYTEAFFGQGTRLTVV.